One and the same sample provided the 26 T cell receptor beta chains below, sequenced in a study of T cells in localized non-small cell lung cancer. Only in-frame clones appear in the TCRdb table, and some are missing; sequencing was by immunoSEQ multiplex PCR. The repertoire holds tens of thousands of clones, around 81% seen once, with around 20% in the top ten. Source: peripheral blood, taken before any cancer treatment. These receptors came from a female donor of 60 years or more with stage II squamous cell lung carcinoma.

This chain connects TRBV19 to TRBJ1-1, with TRBD1 matching 8 bases. This CDR3 comprises 16 residues. CDR1 and CDR2 (germline): LNHDA, SQIVND (reference sequence). V lost 3 bases, J lost 4 bases, and 10 bases stayed unmatched. As DNA, the CDR3 is TGTGCCAGTAGTATGCAGGGGGCCGTGGGGAGCACTGAAGCTTTCTTT. Translated: CASSMQGAVGSTEAFF.

The J gene is TRBJ1-6, the V gene TRBV28, with TRBD1 matching 8 bases. The CDR3 sequence is 18 residues long. From germline, CDR1 is MDHEN and CDR2 SYDVKM. Germline trimming cut 4 bases from V and 3 bases from J; bases unmatched to any gene: 11. The CDR3 sequence: CASSSTGAHTYYNSPLHF. The CDR3 bases are TGTGCCAGCAGTTCGACAGGGGCACACACTTACTATAATTCACCCCTCCACTTT.

This chain joins TRBV7-3 and TRBJ2-6; no clear D. The CDR3 sequence is 15 residues long. Trimming took off 8 bases at V and 0 bases at J, with 11 bases between the two ends. From germline, CDR1 is SGHTA and CDR2 FQGTGA. The CDR3 sequence is CASGNSLSGANVLTF. The DNA of the CDR3 is TGTGCCAGCGGAAACTCCCTCTCTGGGGCCAACGTCCTGACTTTC.

CDR3: CASSPTPLMNTEAFF. Here the CDR3 DNA reads TGTGCCAGTAGTCCTACACCCCTAATGAACACTGAAGCTTTCTTT. The rearrangement uses TRBV19 and TRBJ1-1; the D is unclear. From germline, CDR1 is LNHDA and CDR2 SQIVND (reference sequence). Trimming took 5 bases from V and 0 from J, leaving 13 bases between them. The CDR3 contains 15 residues.

This clone was recorded only once. CDR3 residues: CASRDKSRGDTQYF. CDR3 sequence (DNA): TGTGCCAGCAGAGATAAATCTCGGGGGGATACGCAGTATTTT. The V call is TRBV2, the J call TRBJ2-3; D is possibly TRBD2 (6 bases). Trimming removed 6 bases from V and 6 bases from J, with 16 bases in between. CDR1 is SNHLY, CDR2 FYNNEI, per germline. CDR3 size: 14 residues.

This clone showed up just a few times. The chain has TRBV6-1 and TRBJ1-2; 9 positions agree with TRBD1. The CDR3 contains 17 residues. Trimming cost V 0 bases and J 4 bases; bases outside gene matches: 9. The germline gives CDR1 MNHNS, CDR2 SASEGT. The CDR3 reads CASSEAPSGQGSYGYTF. The CDR3 DNA sequence: TGTGCCAGCAGTGAAGCCCCCTCGGGACAGGGTTCCTATGGCTACACCTTC.

J is TRBJ2-7 and V is TRBV20-1; no reliable D call. Trimming removed 6 bases at V and 3 bases at J, with 3 bases between. The germline V gene has CDR1 DFQATT and CDR2 SNEGSKA (reference sequence). The CDR3 has 9 amino acids. The CDR3, as DNA: TGCAGTGCGGGCTACGAGCAGTACTTC. Translation gives CSAGYEQYF.

The chain recombines TRBV9 with TRBJ1-3; D remains ambiguous. The CDR3 contains 16 residues. Trimming cost V 4 bases and J 1 base, with 15 bases left between them. CDR1 and CDR2 (germline): SGDLS, YYNGEE. The CDR3 reads CASSPQPRASGNTIYF. In DNA form, the CDR3 reads TGTGCCAGCAGCCCCCAGCCCCGTGCGTCTGGAAACACCATATATTTT.

The chain uses TRBV29-1 and TRBJ1-2, with TRBD1 matching over 7 bases. The germline V gene encodes CDR1 SQVTM and CDR2 ANQGSEA. V dropped 3 bases and J dropped 4; count of bases not matched to a gene: 5. This CDR3 spans 13 amino acids. The CDR3: CSVDSDRAYGYTF. CDR3 DNA sequence: TGCAGCGTTGATTCCGACAGGGCCTATGGCTACACCTTC.

The chain joins TRBV7-2 to TRBJ1-2; 10 bases are shared with TRBD1. Germline V gives CDR1 SGHTA, CDR2 FQGNSA. This CDR3 has 17 residues. With V trimmed by 3 bases and J by 5 bases, 12 bases remained unmatched. The CDR3 coding sequence is TGTGCCAGCAGCTTGAGGGGGGACAGGGGTTTTGGGTATGGCTACACCTTC. Its protein is CASSLRGDRGFGYGYTF.

Note on this clone: The sample contains more than one DNA sequence encoding this CDR3. V and J are TRBV5-1 and TRBJ1-2; 10 bases map to TRBD1. J lost 5 bases, V lost 4 bases, and 2 bases had no gene match. Germline values: CDR1 SGHRS, CDR2 YFSETQ. This CDR3 region has 13 residues. DNA for the CDR3: TGCGCCAGCAGCCTGGACAGGGGGTATGGCTACACCTTC. Translation gives CASSLDRGYGYTF.

This clone was seen just once. J is TRBJ1-2 and V is TRBV10-3; no clear D. V gave up 7 bases and J gave up 7 bases, with 19 bases separating them. The germline CDR1 and CDR2 sequences are ENHRY and SYGVKD. This CDR3 region has 14 residues. The DNA for the CDR3 is TGTGCCATCAAATCGAAGGACCAAATTTGTGGCTACACCTTC. It yields the protein CAIKSKDQICGYTF.

CDR3 amino acids: CASSIQAGAPTSTDTQYF. CDR3 nucleotides: TGTGCCAGTAGTATACAGGCGGGGGCGCCTACTAGCACAGATACGCAGTATTTT. V gene TRBV19 combines with J gene TRBJ2-3; a weak D match, TRBD2 (7 bases). Germline V gene data show CDR1 as LNHDA and CDR2 as SQIVND (reference sequence). The CDR3 consists of 18 residues. V dropped 2 bases and J dropped 0 bases, with 18 bases sitting between them.

The chain joins TRBV7-6 to TRBJ2-2; 8 nucleotides align to TRBD2. J gave up 7 bases and V 0 bases, and 4 bases lay outside the gene matches. The CDR3 extends over 15 amino acids. The germline V gene encodes CDR1 SGHVS and CDR2 FNYEAQ. The chain's CDR3 is CASSLAPTSGGELFF. In DNA form, the CDR3 reads TGTGCCAGCAGCTTAGCGCCAACTAGCGGCGGGGAGCTGTTTTTT.

The V gene is TRBV6-1, the J gene TRBJ1-4; 7 nucleotides agree with TRBD1. CDR1 is MNHNS and CDR2 is SASEGT in the germline V gene. CDR3 length: 13 residues. With V trimmed by 7 bases and J by 8 bases, 7 bases remained unmatched. CDR3 in amino acids: CASMTGLYEKLFF. The DNA of the CDR3 is TGTGCCAGCATGACAGGGTTATACGAAAAACTGTTTTTT.

This clone appeared a single time. J is TRBJ1-4 and V is TRBV5-3; 7 bases map to TRBD1. TRBV5-3 is designated an ORF whose function remains uncertain. With V trimmed by 2 bases and J by 3 bases, 1 base remained unmatched. CDR3 size: 14 residues. The CDR3 spells CARSFRGANEKLFF. Written as DNA, the CDR3 is TGTGCCAGAAGCTTCAGGGGGGCTAATGAAAAACTGTTTTTT.

V gene TRBV6-6 combines with J gene TRBJ2-1; 7 nucleotides match TRBD1. This CDR3 contains 15 residues. J was trimmed by 4 bases and V by 7 bases; bases with no gene match: 10. The V gene's germline CDR1 is MNHNY and CDR2 SVGAGI (reference sequence). DNA for the CDR3: TGTGCCAGCATCGAGGGGGACAGAGCGTACAATGAGCAGTTCTTC. Amino acids: CASIEGDRAYNEQFF.

V gene TRBV6-6 combines with J gene TRBJ1-2; no definite D call. From germline, CDR1 is MNHNY and CDR2 SVGAGI (reference sequence). This CDR3 is 14 amino acids long. Trimming cost V 5 bases and J 4 bases, with 14 bases left between them. The CDR3 region has the DNA TGTGCCAGCAGTGAGTCGGTAATCGGCTATGGCTACACCTTC. Its protein product is CASSESVIGYGYTF.

The rearrangement joins TRBV5-6 to TRBJ2-3; either TRBD1 or TRBD2 may fit D (5 bases each). The CDR3 length is 14 residues. Trimming removed 4 bases at V and 5 bases at J, with 14 bases between. The germline V gene has CDR1 SGHDT and CDR2 YYEEEE. The CDR3: CASSGGPHEDTQYF. The CDR3 DNA reads TGTGCCAGCAGCGGGGGACCGCACGAAGATACGCAGTATTTT. The complete variable domain, with remaining parts taken from reference TRBV5-6 and TRBJ2-3, reads DAGVTQSPTHLIKTRGQQVTLRCSPKSGHDTVSWYQQALGQGPQFIFQYYEEEERQRGNFPDRFSGHQFPNYSSELNVNALLLGDSALYLCASSGGPHEDTQYFGPGTRLTVL.

V usage is TRBV27 and J usage is TRBJ1-6; no reliable D call. Germline CDR1 and CDR2: MNHEY and SMNVEV (reference sequence). The CDR3 has 13 residues. V was shortened by 2 bases and J by 8 bases, with 7 bases between the two germline ends. This CDR3 is CASSLGSDSPLHF. DNA for the CDR3: TGTGCCAGCAGTTTAGGTTCGGATTCACCCCTCCACTTT.

This sequence joins TRBV7-2 and TRBJ2-4; maybe TRBD2 (7 bases). Trimming took 1 base from V and 12 from J, leaving 16 bases between them. The CDR3 is made up of 14 amino acids. CDR1 and CDR2 from the germline V gene are SGHTA and FQGNSA. The CDR3, as DNA: TGTGCCAGCAGCTTAGACGCGGGGGCGAGGGGTCAGTACTTC. Protein product: CASSLDAGARGQYF.

The J gene is TRBJ2-5, the V gene TRBV5-4, with TRBD2 matching over 10 bases. This CDR3 spans 16 amino acids. V lost 4 bases and J lost 1; bases outside the gene matches: 7. Per germline, CDR1 SGHNT and CDR2 YYREEE (reference sequence). The CDR3 DNA follows: TGTGCCAGCAGCGGGACTAGCGCGGCCCCCCAAGAGACCCAGTACTTC. It encodes CASSGTSAAPQETQYF.

The rearrangement joins TRBV7-2 to TRBJ2-7, with 11 bases matching TRBD2. Germline loops: CDR1 SGHTA, CDR2 FQGNSA. Trimming removed 1 base from V and 3 bases from J; junction bases left unmatched: 2. The CDR3 is 15 residues long. The CDR3 loop reads CASSLGLAGGYEQYF. The CDR3 nucleotides are TGTGCCAGCAGCTTAGGGCTAGCGGGGGGCTACGAGCAGTACTTC.

This chain links TRBV5-1 with TRBJ1-4; TRBD1 might be the D (5 bases). Germline CDR1 reads SGHRS; CDR2 reads YFSETQ. V was pared by 4 bases and J by 5 bases, with 15 bases between. The CDR3 spans 15 residues. In DNA, the CDR3 is TGCGCCAGCAGCACCTCTCCTGACAGCAATGAAAAACTGTTTTTT. Encoded protein: CASSTSPDSNEKLFF.

In this sample, this clone is medium-sized. The V call is TRBV2, the J call TRBJ2-5, with D unresolved. Germline V gene lookup returns CDR1 SNHLY and CDR2 FYNNEI. Trimming left V 6 bases short and J 5 bases short, with 13 bases between. The CDR3 covers 13 residues. CDR3 nucleotides: TGTGCCAGCAGCTACAATCTAAAGGAGACCCAGTACTTC. As protein: CASSYNLKETQYF.

V usage is TRBV6-1 and J usage is TRBJ1-1; unclear D gene. Between the trimmed V and J ends, which lost 6 bases and 2 bases, there was a span of 13 bases. The CDR3 extends over 14 amino acids. CDR1 and CDR2 from the germline V gene are MNHNS and SASEGT. This chain's CDR3 is CASRQASGNTEAFF. DNA for the CDR3: TGTGCCAGCAGGCAGGCTTCTGGAAACACTGAAGCTTTCTTT.